This T cell receptor beta chain was captured in a study of human T cells and chemical hapten exposure. Study context: An approximately 2 cm by approximately 2 cm inner upper arm patch received 2% DPC for sensitization.

From the RACE reads, TCRdb called clonotypes with MiXCR, one entry per CDR3 protein. The table includes approximately 400,000 distinct CDR3 sequences, more than 4.5% detected once. This clonotype was found many times. Time point defined: patch test 1, 2 weeks after DPC sensitization. The treatment here: therapeutic diphenylcyclopropenone sensitization with weekly scalp DPC. V shed 4 bases and J shed 1 base, with 8 bases lying between them. This CDR3 spans 14 amino acids. This TCR came from a woman aged 45-60 years with alopecia areata. Some clones in this sample may be carry-over from other donors' samples. The chain employs TRBV12-3 or TRBV12-4 and TRBJ1-5; D may be TRBD1 (5 bases). The sequencing used whole blood, collected in connection with sensitization to the hapten diphenylcyclopropenone (DPC). CDR3 sequence: CASSSRDSNQPQHF. As DNA, the CDR3 is TGTGCCAGCAGTTCCCGGGACAGCAATCAGCCCCAGCATTTT.